Each of the 15 T cell receptor beta chains below was sequenced from the same sample in a study of blood T cell repertoires in COVID-19 (dated by TCRdb to about 2020). Library preparation used the immunoSEQ multiplex PCR assay. In TCRdb, the immuneACCESS table is reduced to in-frame sequences with V and J assigned. These tables do not hold every clone; where another copy was compared, an unresolved V gene accounts for under half, and the others remain unexplained. The sample table shows roughly 43,000 clones, and under 85% are seen once. The ten largest clones represent 12% of the sample. Sequencing input: peripheral blood. The receptors were sampled from a human donor in a cohort sampled during active COVID-19.

This rearrangement joins TRBV5-1 to TRBJ2-3; 8 positions agree with TRBD2. The CDR3 runs to 14 residues. Trimming cost V 2 bases and J 2 bases; bases outside gene matches: 1. CDR1 and CDR2 from the germline V gene are SGHRS and YFSETQ. CDR3 in DNA: TGCGCCAGCAGCTTAGCGGGGGACACAGATACGCAGTATTTT. Its protein product is CASSLAGDTDTQYF.

V and J are TRBV7-8 and TRBJ2-7, with D perhaps TRBD1 (6 bases). V was trimmed by 8 bases and J by 4 bases, leaving 27 bases between them. The CDR3 extends over 17 amino acids. Per the germline V gene, CDR1 is SGHVS and CDR2 is FQNEAQ. The CDR3 is CASGEGLPIRQAYEQYF. DNA for the CDR3: TGTGCCAGCGGGGAAGGACTCCCCATCAGACAGGCGTACGAGCAGTACTTC.

The chain combines TRBV11-2 with TRBJ2-5; TRBD1 is a possible D gene (6 bases). The CDR3 consists of 15 residues. Germline values: CDR1 SGHAT, CDR2 FQNNGV. V was shortened by 5 bases and J by 2 bases, with 15 bases between the two germline ends. The CDR3 sequence is CASSIGQTDQETQYF. CDR3 coding DNA: TGTGCCAGCAGCATTGGACAGACAGATCAAGAGACCCAGTACTTC.

The rearrangement links TRBV27 to TRBJ1-5; no definite D call. The CDR3 length is 14 residues. Looked up from germline, CDR1 is MNHEY and CDR2 is SMNVEV (reference sequence). Trimming cost V 5 bases and J 3 bases, with 11 bases left between them. The CDR3: CASSLRENNQPQHF. CDR3 coding DNA: TGTGCCAGCAGTCTGAGGGAGAACAATCAGCCCCAGCATTTT.

The CDR3 protein is CASSVTSRYEQFF. The DNA of the CDR3 is TGTGCCAGCAGCGTAACTAGCAGGTATGAGCAGTTCTTC. The genes are TRBV7-2 and TRBJ2-1; perhaps TRBD2 as D (6 bases). The CDR3 spans 13 residues. V lost 5 bases and J 8 bases, leaving 13 bases between the germline ends. Germline CDR1 reads SGHTA; CDR2 reads FQGNSA. Filled out from reference TRBV7-2 and TRBJ2-1, the complete variable domain reads GAGVSQSPSNKVTEKGKDVELRCDPISGHTALYWYRQSLGQGLEFLIYFQGNSAPDKSGLPSDRFSAERTGGSVSTLTIQRTQQEDSAVYLCASSVTSRYEQFFGPGTRLTVL.

The gene calls are TRBV10-2 and TRBJ1-5; 8 bases map to TRBD1. The J segment lost 1 base and the V segment lost 4 bases, leaving 3 bases of the junction unmatched. The CDR3 consists of 15 residues. Germline-derived CDR1 and CDR2 are WSHSY and SAAADI. CDR3: CASSAGQGSNQPQHF. CDR3 bases: TGCGCCAGCAGTGCCGGACAGGGAAGCAATCAGCCCCAGCATTTT.

The J gene is TRBJ2-2, the V gene TRBV24-1, with 7 bases aligning to TRBD1. With V trimmed by 2 bases and J by 1 base, 3 bases remained unmatched. The CDR3 runs 16 residues. The germline V gene encodes CDR1 KGHDR and CDR2 SFDVKD. CDR3 nucleotides: TGTGCCACCAGTGATTCGGGACAGTGGAACACCGGGGAGCTGTTTTTT. Its translation is CATSDSGQWNTGELFF.

This rearrangement joins TRBV5-4 to TRBJ2-1, with 7 nucleotides matching TRBD1. After removal of 4 bases from V and 10 bases from J, the junction contained 14 bases not matched to a gene. Germline V gene data show CDR1 as SGHNT and CDR2 as YYREEE (reference sequence). The CDR3 is 15 amino acids. CDR3 DNA sequence: TGTGCCAGCAGCCCCTCGGACAGGCTTCTGAGGGAGCAGTTCTTC. This encodes CASSPSDRLLREQFF.

V usage is TRBV7-9 and J usage is TRBJ2-3; D is unresolved. CDR3 size: 12 residues. Trimming took off 2 bases at V and 6 bases at J, with 6 bases between the two ends. In germline, CDR1 is SEHNR, CDR2 FQNEAQ (reference sequence). This CDR3 reads CASSLTRDTQYF. Here the CDR3 DNA reads TGTGCCAGCAGCTTAACGCGCGATACGCAGTATTTT.

This clone has only one observation. Written as DNA, the CDR3 is TGTGCCAGCAGTTCCCCGGGGGTTTACTACGAGCAGTACTTC. Amino acid sequence: CASSSPGVYYEQYF. The rearrangement uses TRBV28 and TRBJ2-7, with TRBD2 as a possible D gene (6 bases). CDR1 and CDR2 (germline): MDHEN, SYDVKM. V was cut by 4 bases and J by 3 bases, with 13 bases left in between. The CDR3 has 14 amino acids.

The chain couples TRBV5-1 to TRBJ2-7, with 9 nucleotides matching TRBD1. This CDR3 is built from 13 residues. Germline lookup yields CDR1 SGHRS and CDR2 YFSETQ. The junction had 6 bases not matched to a gene; V was cut back by 4 bases and J by 7 bases. CDR3: CASSNGQGWEQYF. The CDR3 DNA is TGCGCCAGCAGCAACGGACAGGGGTGGGAGCAGTACTTC.

This clone was found a few times. The chain links TRBV6-5 to TRBJ1-1, with D perhaps matching TRBD1 (6 bases). This CDR3 comprises 14 residues. Deletions cut 0 bases from V and 5 bases from J, with 10 bases between. Germline V gives CDR1 MNHEY, CDR2 SVGAGI. The CDR3 loop reads CASSYSGAQTEAFF. CDR3 nucleotide sequence: TGTGCCAGCAGTTACTCGGGGGCCCAGACTGAAGCTTTCTTT.

This clone was detected only once. The chain is built from TRBV15 and TRBJ2-1, with D perhaps matching TRBD2 (5 bases). Per germline, CDR1 LNHNV and CDR2 YYDKDF (reference sequence). The V end lost 8 bases, the J end lost 6 bases, and 23 bases lay between the germline ends. There are 16 residues in the CDR3. Written as DNA, the CDR3 is TGTGCCACCCAAGATAAAAAACCGGGAAGAAGCAATGAGCAGTTCTTC. Its protein product is CATQDKKPGRSNEQFF. Supplemented by reference TRBV15 and TRBJ2-1, the full variable domain reads DAMVIQNPRYQVTQFGKPVTLSCSQTLNHNVMYWYQQKSSQAPKLLFHYYDKDFNNEADTPDNFQSRRPNTSFCFLDIRSPGLGDTAMYLCATQDKKPGRSNEQFFGPGTRLTVL.

This clone was found a few times. The CDR3 bases are TGCGCCAGCAGCCAAGAAGCAGGACAGGGGAGGCAGCCCCAGCATTTT. Amino acids: CASSQEAGQGRQPQHF. The V call is TRBV4-1, the J call TRBJ1-5; TRBD1 matches 9 bases. From germline, CDR1 is MGHRA and CDR2 YSYEKL. The ends lost 0 bases at V and 7 bases at J; junction bases unmatched: 7. The CDR3 is made up of 16 amino acids.

This chain uses TRBV6-6 with TRBJ1-4; perhaps TRBD1 as D (6 bases). The germline V and J ends were trimmed by 4 bases and 7 bases, with 16 bases remaining between them. CDR1 is MNHNY and CDR2 is SVGAGI in the germline V gene (reference sequence). This CDR3 has 15 amino acids. The CDR3 DNA sequence: TGTGCCAGCAGTTCCCGGCGGGGGCGGAGTGAAAAACTGTTTTTT. It translates to CASSSRRGRSEKLFF.